This entry lists 25 T cell receptor beta chains sequenced from one sample in a study of CD8 T cells in ankylosing spondylitis. Findings of the study overall: A TCR beta motif of fewer than ten highly homologous variants appeared characteristic of ankylosing spondylitis blood.

Their antigen targets remain unknown. TCRdb ran MiXCR on the 5' RACE reads and lists one entry per CDR3 protein. The data contain some 800,000 distinct CDR3 sequences, 12% of them singletons. The material sequenced was blood, either unsorted or a sorted T cell fraction (not recorded which). All receptors derive from a male donor with ankylosing spondylitis.

V is TRBV7-2 and J is TRBJ2-1; TRBD1 matches at 7 bases. The CDR3 runs to 15 residues. The germline V gene encodes CDR1 SGHTA and CDR2 FQGNSA. J lost 3 bases, V lost 5 bases, and 7 bases had no gene match. This CDR3 reads CASSVQGRYYNEQFF. In DNA, the CDR3 is TGTGCCAGCAGCGTACAGGGGCGTTACTACAATGAGCAGTTCTTC.

This sequence joins TRBV20-1 and TRBJ2-4, with D possibly being TRBD2 (6 bases). V lost 5 bases and J 6 bases, leaving 17 bases between the germline ends. The germline V gene encodes CDR1 DFQATT and CDR2 SNEGSKA (reference sequence). This CDR3 comprises 14 residues. The CDR3 bases are TGCAGTGCTCCAAGAGAGGGAGGCATAAACATTCAGTACTTC. This encodes CSAPREGGINIQYF.

This clonotype was counted a few times. V gene TRBV19 combines with J gene TRBJ2-7; possibly TRBD1 for D (6 bases). Germline-derived CDR1 and CDR2 are LNHDA and SQIVND (reference sequence). This CDR3 comprises 15 residues. Trimming took off 5 bases at V and 3 bases at J, with 17 bases between the two ends. This CDR3 is CASSPRGRTRYEQYF. Here the CDR3 DNA reads TGTGCCAGTAGTCCGAGGGGGAGAACTCGCTACGAGCAGTACTTC.

This clonotype was recorded at least ten times. The chain carries TRBV7-2 and TRBJ2-4, with D possibly being TRBD2 (6 bases). CDR1 is SGHTA and CDR2 is FQGNSA in the germline V gene. The CDR3 length is 13 residues. V was trimmed by 3 bases and J by 6 bases, leaving 9 bases between them. In DNA form, the CDR3 reads TGTGCCAGCAGCTTGGAGGGGCGAAACATTCAGTACTTC. Its protein product is CASSLEGRNIQYF. The full variable domain, its missing parts supplied by reference TRBV7-2 and TRBJ2-4, is GAGVSQSPSNKVTEKGKDVELRCDPISGHTALYWYRQSLGQGLEFLIYFQGNSAPDKSGLPSDRFSAERTGGSVSTLTIQRTQQEDSAVYLCASSLEGRNIQYFGAGTRLSVL.

This clonotype was counted many times. The gene calls are TRBV20-1 and TRBJ1-2; no clear D gene. Deletions cut 2 bases from V and 4 bases from J, with 17 bases between. Germline V gene sequence: CDR1 DFQATT, CDR2 SNEGSKA (reference sequence). The CDR3 is made up of 15 amino acids. The CDR3 region is CSARKPSERIYGYTF. The CDR3 nucleotides are TGCAGTGCTAGAAAGCCCTCCGAACGAATCTATGGCTACACCTTC.

This clonotype was counted a few times. The V call is TRBV27, the J call TRBJ2-1, with TRBD1 matching 7 bases. Per the germline V gene, CDR1 is MNHEY and CDR2 is SMNVEV (reference sequence). Losses at the gene ends were 7 bases for V and 1 base for J; bases not matched to a gene: 16. CDR3 size: 18 residues. The CDR3 DNA reads as TGTGCCAGCACCGACAGGGACGGCACCCTAAAATCCTACAATGAGCAGTTCTTC. It yields the protein CASTDRDGTLKSYNEQFF.

Worth noting for this clonotype: A read error may produce the germline difference seen at one junction end. The chain uses TRBV14 and TRBJ1-2; D unclear. The CDR3 loop spans 14 amino acids. The germline V gene encodes CDR1 SGHDN and CDR2 FVKESK. The CDR3 here is CASSQDVRLLGYAF. Written as DNA, the CDR3 is TGTGCCAGCAGCCAAGATGTCCGGCTCTTGGGCTACGCCTTC.

This clonotype was seen a handful of times. The chain employs TRBV4-3 and TRBJ1-4; 10 bases line up with TRBD1. The V and J ends lost 5 bases and 8 bases, in that order; junction bases with no gene match: 11. CDR1 and CDR2 (germline): LGHNA, YSLEER. This CDR3 has 16 residues. The CDR3 region is CASSLLGGTGVEKLFF. In DNA form, the CDR3 reads TGCGCCAGCAGCTTACTAGGCGGGACAGGGGTCGAAAAACTGTTTTTT.

The rearrangement links TRBV5-1 to TRBJ1-1; TRBD1 might be the D (6 bases). Germline assignment: CDR1 SGHRS and CDR2 YFSETQ. Trimming removed 5 bases from V and 1 base from J, with 15 bases in between. The CDR3 is 15 amino acids. The CDR3 region is CASRFGGGRNTEAFF. The CDR3 DNA sequence: TGCGCCAGCAGGTTCGGGGGCGGAAGGAACACTGAAGCTTTCTTT. Full variable domain (outside the CDR3, taken from reference TRBV5-1 and TRBJ1-1): KAGVTQTPRYLIKTRGQQVTLSCSPISGHRSVSWYQQTPGQGLQFLFEYFSETQRNKGNFPGRFSGRQFSNSRSEMNVSTLELGDSALYLCASRFGGGRNTEAFFGQGTRLTVV.

The gene calls are TRBV5-1 and TRBJ2-7; possibly TRBD2 for D (6 bases). The CDR3 has 16 amino acids. Trimming shortened V by 4 bases and J by 2 bases, and 19 bases separated the two germline ends. Germline V gene lookup returns CDR1 SGHRS and CDR2 YFSETQ. CDR3 sequence reads: CASSVRSGAVPYEQYF. In DNA form, the CDR3 reads TGCGCCAGCAGCGTGCGATCGGGAGCAGTTCCCTACGAGCAGTACTTC. Full variable domain (rest looked up from reference TRBV5-1 and TRBJ2-7): KAGVTQTPRYLIKTRGQQVTLSCSPISGHRSVSWYQQTPGQGLQFLFEYFSETQRNKGNFPGRFSGRQFSNSRSEMNVSTLELGDSALYLCASSVRSGAVPYEQYFGPGTRLTVT.

This clonotype was found a few times. This rearrangement joins TRBV5-1 to TRBJ1-6; D uncertain. The CDR3 has 15 residues. V was cut by 5 bases and J by 3 bases, with 12 bases left in between. Germline CDR1 and CDR2: SGHRS and YFSETQ. As DNA, the CDR3 is TGCGCCAGCAGTTTTGGTTCTGTCTATAATTCACCCCTCCACTTT. This gives the protein CASSFGSVYNSPLHF.

This clonotype showed up many times. The chain couples TRBV6-6 to TRBJ2-7; maybe TRBD1 (5 bases). Looked up from germline, CDR1 is MNHNY and CDR2 is SVGAGI (reference sequence). The CDR3 is made up of 13 amino acids. Trimming pared 3 bases from V and 1 base from J, leaving 7 bases between. The CDR3 DNA reads TGTGCCAGCAGTTATCAGGGATCCTACGAGCAGTACTTC. It translates to CASSYQGSYEQYF.

The genes are TRBV4-3 and TRBJ1-6; 10 bases fit TRBD1. J lost 7 bases, V lost 1 base, and 4 bases had no gene match. The CDR3 consists of 16 residues. Germline loops: CDR1 LGHNA, CDR2 YSLEER. Here the CDR3 reads CASSQVTGGRNSPLHF. The CDR3 DNA sequence: TGCGCCAGCAGCCAAGTGACAGGGGGCCGGAATTCACCCCTCCACTTT.

This clonotype occurred many times. This chain joins TRBV20-1 and TRBJ1-2; D gene ambiguous. The V gene lost 3 bases and the J gene lost 8 bases, with 13 bases spanning the gap. The CDR3 length is 12 residues. Germline-derived CDR1 and CDR2 are DFQATT and SNEGSKA (reference sequence). The CDR3 loop is CSARAGFRGYTF. CDR3 in DNA: TGCAGTGCTAGGGCGGGGTTTCGAGGCTACACCTTC.

This clonotype was picked up many times. V usage is TRBV4-2 and J usage is TRBJ2-3; possible D gene TRBD1, 7 bases. The CDR3 has 14 amino acids. Between the trimmed V and J ends, which lost 0 bases and 10 bases, there was a span of 14 bases. Germline-derived CDR1 and CDR2 are LGHNA and YNFKEQ. CDR3 amino acids: CASSQDSGGTAQYF. The CDR3 coding sequence is TGTGCCAGCAGCCAAGATTCAGGGGGGACCGCGCAGTATTTT.

CDR3 sequence (DNA): TGCAGTGCTTCTCCCCGGACCTACGAGCAGTACTTC. This codes for CSASPRTYEQYF. The chain uses TRBV20-1 and TRBJ2-7; D unresolved. This CDR3 region has 12 residues. V dropped 5 bases and J dropped 2 bases, with 10 bases sitting between them. Germline V gives CDR1 DFQATT, CDR2 SNEGSKA (reference sequence).

The rearrangement links TRBV12-3 or TRBV12-4 to TRBJ2-1; possibly TRBD2 for D (7 bases). This CDR3 contains 13 residues. V gave up 3 bases and J gave up 9 bases, with 12 bases separating them. Here the CDR3 reads CASSFEGEGEQFF. The CDR3, as DNA: TGTGCCAGCAGTTTTGAGGGGGAGGGTGAGCAGTTCTTC.

In its sample, this clonotype was seen a few times. The CDR3 nucleotides read TGCGCCAGCGAAGGGACAGGGGATTCCTCTGGGGCCAACGTCCTGACTTTC. Translating gives CASEGTGDSSGANVLTF. The chain links TRBV5-1 to TRBJ2-6, with 10 bases lining up with TRBD1. V shed 7 bases and J 0 bases; nucleotides not matched to a gene: 7. The CDR3 contains 17 residues. Germline values: CDR1 SGHRS, CDR2 YFSETQ.

This clonotype was observed a few times. The chain employs TRBV5-1 and TRBJ1-1, with D perhaps matching TRBD1 (6 bases). CDR3 length equals 15 residues. V was trimmed by 0 bases and J by 0 bases, leaving 9 bases between them. The V gene's germline CDR1 is SGHRS and CDR2 YFSETQ. For the CDR3, the DNA is TGCGCCAGCAGCTTGGGGACAGAACTGAACACTGAAGCTTTCTTT. Residues: CASSLGTELNTEAFF.

The gene calls are TRBV27 and TRBJ1-4; D perhaps matches TRBD1 (5 bases). This CDR3 is 15 amino acids long. Germline CDR1 is MNHEY and CDR2 is SMNVEV (reference sequence). Trimming took off 6 bases at V and 5 bases at J, with 16 bases between the two ends. The CDR3 region has the DNA TGTGCCAGCAGGATGCCCGGCAGGGAAAATGAAAAACTGTTTTTT. It codes for CASRMPGRENEKLFF.

In its sample, this clonotype was seen a few times. The rearrangement links TRBV5-1 to TRBJ2-7; 7 nucleotides align to TRBD1. The CDR3 consists of 13 residues. Germline trimming cut 4 bases from V and 4 bases from J; bases unmatched to any gene: 5. Per germline, CDR1 SGHRS and CDR2 YFSETQ. In DNA, the CDR3 is TGCGCCAGCAGCCAGGGACAGCGGTACGAGCAGTACTTC. Its translation is CASSQGQRYEQYF.

This clonotype came up many times. CDR3 nucleotide sequence: TGCAGCGTTGAGGGGAAGGATGGGCGCACAGATACGCAGTATTTT. Protein product: CSVEGKDGRTDTQYF. This chain connects TRBV29-1 to TRBJ2-3; D call uncertain. The CDR3 runs 15 residues. Trimming took off 3 bases at V and 1 base at J, with 14 bases between the two ends. Per the germline V gene, CDR1 is SQVTM and CDR2 is ANQGSEA.

This clonotype was counted a few times. The rearrangement joins TRBV20-1 to TRBJ2-5; TRBD2 is a possible D gene (5 bases). Looked up from germline, CDR1 is DFQATT and CDR2 is SNEGSKA (reference sequence). Trimming removed 7 bases at V and 4 bases at J, with 22 bases between. CDR3 length: 15 residues. The CDR3 sequence: CSGTDRTGSGETQYF. In DNA form, the CDR3 reads TGCAGTGGCACGGACCGTACGGGATCCGGAGAGACCCAGTACTTC.

The chain combines TRBV5-5 with TRBJ1-2, with D possibly being TRBD1 (5 bases). Trimming pared 0 bases from V and 3 bases from J, leaving 12 bases between. From germline, CDR1 is SGHKS and CDR2 YYEKEE (reference sequence). The length of the CDR3 is 15 residues. The CDR3 DNA reads as TGTGCCAGCAGCTTGGGGGGAGGGGTCTACTATGGCTACACCTTC. It codes for CASSLGGGVYYGYTF.

This clonotype showed up just a few times. J is TRBJ1-6 and V is TRBV5-1; tentatively, D is TRBD1 (5 bases). The length of the CDR3 is 17 residues. The germline V gene has CDR1 SGHRS and CDR2 YFSETQ. V was cut by 4 bases and J by 4 bases, with 18 bases left in between. CDR3 amino acids: CASSRMGPSEYNSPLHF. CDR3 nucleotide sequence: TGCGCCAGCAGCAGAATGGGGCCGTCGGAATATAATTCACCCCTCCACTTT.